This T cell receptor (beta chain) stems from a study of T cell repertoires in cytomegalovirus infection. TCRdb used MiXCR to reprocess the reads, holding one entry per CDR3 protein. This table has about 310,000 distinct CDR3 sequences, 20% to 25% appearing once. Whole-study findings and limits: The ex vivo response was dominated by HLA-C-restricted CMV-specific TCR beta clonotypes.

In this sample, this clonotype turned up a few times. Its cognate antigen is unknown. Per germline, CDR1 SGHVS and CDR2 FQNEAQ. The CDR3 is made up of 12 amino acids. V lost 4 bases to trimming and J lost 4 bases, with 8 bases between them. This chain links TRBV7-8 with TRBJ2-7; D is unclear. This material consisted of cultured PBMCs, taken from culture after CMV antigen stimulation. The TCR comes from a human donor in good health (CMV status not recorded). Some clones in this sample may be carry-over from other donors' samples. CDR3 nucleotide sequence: TGTGCCAGCAGCTCTAACATGTACGAGCAGTACGTC. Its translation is CASSSNMYEQYV.